What follows is one TCR beta chain and its context. This entry is derived from a study of blood T cell repertoires in COVID-19. Everyone who took part was roughly 18 to 90 years old, and they came from over 20 US areas. The study counted Cohort 3 donors as recovered given two negative PCRs, clearance, or symptom resolution. The data were produced by immunoSEQ multiplex PCR, yet TCRdb's version contains in-frame clones alone and is incomplete. The data hold over 250,000 clones, with approximately 90% observed a single time. With V trimmed by 6 bases and J by 2 bases, 9 bases remained unmatched. Per the germline V gene, CDR1 is MNHEY and CDR2 is SVGAGI. This CDR3 comprises 15 residues.

The sample consisted of PBMCs or T cells enriched from blood (not recorded which). The chain has TRBV6-5 and TRBJ1-2; 7 bases line up with TRBD1. The sequence was collected from a woman under 30 who had recovered from COVID-19. CDR3: CASSQLKQGNYGYTF. CDR3 coding DNA: TGTGCCAGCAGCCAACTGAAACAGGGGAACTATGGCTACACCTTC.